This T cell receptor (beta chain) was recovered during a study of CD8 T cells in Susac syndrome. An input of 0.5 to 1 ug of RNA was subjected to reverse transcription using random hexamers. Across 54 Vbeta and 13 Jbeta, immunoSEQ multiplex PCR amplified TCR beta CDR3. Via MiXCR, TCRdb re-called the immunoSEQ multiplex PCR reads, giving one row per CDR3 protein. The sample records 50,000 to 55,000 distinct CDR3 sequences, 85% to 95% being singletons. CDR1 MNHEY and CDR2 SVGAGI come from the germline V gene. This CDR3 is built from 15 residues. V was pared by 0 bases and J by 8 bases, with 16 bases between.

Source material: CD8+ T cells from PBMCs. The origin of this receptor is a human donor with Susac syndrome. The chain links TRBV6-5 to TRBJ1-2; D remains unclear. CDR3 residues: CASSYSRAGQEGYTF. Here the CDR3 DNA reads TGTGCCAGCAGTTACTCGAGGGCTGGGCAGGAGGGCTACACCTTC.